Listed below are T cell receptor beta chains from one sample, sequenced in a study of blood T cell repertoires in COVID-19. Generated by immunoSEQ multiplex PCR, the TCRdb table keeps only in-frame clones and is missing some. The table shows around 220,000 clones, with under 95% occurring only once. The specimen sequenced was PBMCs or T cells enriched from blood (not recorded which). The receptors come from a woman between 18 and 29 years old who had recovered from COVID-19. CDR3s include the opening cysteine and the closing phenylalanine or tryptophan. Not every row has a clone size; where given, it reads once, few, many or a size class.

>NA|TRBV7-2|TRBJ2-5
CASSTGTSGLKTQYF
>NA|TRBV7-3|TRBJ1-1
CASSETPGQNTEAFF
>NA|TRBV5-6|TRBJ1-5
CASSLGGPFSNQPQHF
>NA|TRBV7-9|TRBJ2-2
CASSYPGQGASGTGELFF
>NA|TRBV9|TRBJ2-2
CASSPQRGYTGELFF
>NA|TRBV28|TRBJ1-1
CASRGLYTEAFF
>NA|TRBV19|TRBJ2-5
CASSPLGGGQRTQYF
>NA|TRBV4-3|TRBJ1-2
CASSQGVGDYGYTF
>NA|TRBV11-2|TRBJ2-7
CASSLNFVAGNYEQYF
>NA|TRBV27|TRBJ2-7
CASSSRYRGSYEQYF
>NA|TRBV6-1|TRBJ1-2
CASSELAGGARYGYTF
>NA|TRBV5-1|TRBJ2-2
CASSRDSDGPNTGELFF
>few|TRBV4-3|TRBJ2-7
CASSQDRTSGGYEQYF
>NA|TRBV28|TRBJ2-1
CASSLWGLAGYNEQFF
>NA|TRBV6-5|TRBJ2-5
CASSYTGVGYQETQYF
>NA|TRBV10-3|TRBJ2-5
CAISEHAETQYF
>NA|TRBV28|TRBJ2-4
CASSFRGIQNIQYF
>NA|TRBV5-5|TRBJ2-1
CASKLSGTENEQFF
>NA|TRBV7-8|TRBJ1-1
CASGQTGTAEAFF
>NA|TRBV11-3|TRBJ1-2
CASSPLGGRNYGYTF
>NA|TRBV21-1|TRBJ1-5
CASSKAGQGDQPQHF
>once|TRBV15|TRBJ1-1
CATSSPSIRGQIAFF
>NA|TRBV5-4|TRBJ2-3
CASSFPRSSTDTQYF
>few|TRBV6-6|TRBJ2-2
CASSYGGQNTGELFF
>NA|TRBV7-2|TRBJ1-3
CASSLVGAGNTIYF
>NA|TRBV20-1|TRBJ1-6
CSASRRARSYNSPLHF
>once|TRBV7-9|TRBJ2-1
CASSLVASPYNEQFF
>once|TRBV5-6|TRBJ2-7
CASSLGLAGGPSSYEQYF
>NA|TRBV21-1|TRBJ1-5
CASFQQGNQPQHF
>NA|TRBV18|TRBJ1-6
CASSTDKNSPLHF
>NA|TRBV5-1|TRBJ1-2
CASRHAAGGNYGYTF
>NA|TRBV7-2|TRBJ1-3
CASRPGGGGSGNTIYF
>NA|TRBV11-2|TRBJ2-5
CASSLSIRETQYF
>NA|TRBV11-2|TRBJ1-6
CASTGRQGQYSPLHF
>NA|TRBV5-1|TRBJ1-1
CASSQTKTGMNTEAFF
>NA|TRBV4-1|TRBJ1-1
CASSQDRGVNTEAFF
>NA|TRBV6-5|TRBJ1-2
CASGRVPADGYTF
>NA|TRBV7-9|TRBJ1-1
CASTFQTPGQKRPTEAFF
>NA|TRBV6-5|TRBJ2-3
CASDVRDSDTQYF
>few|TRBV12-5|TRBJ1-3
CASGLYRFSSGNTIYF
>NA|TRBV6-5|TRBJ2-7
CASSYSGGPSYEQYF
>NA|TRBV5-5|TRBJ2-1
CASSPGLAGGPDNEQFF
>NA|TRBV2|TRBJ1-1
CASKKQGDTEAFF
>NA|TRBV6-6|TRBJ2-7
CASSSGTGGTYEQYF
>NA|TRBV27|TRBJ2-1
CASSHRGSSSYNEQFF
>NA|TRBV5-4|TRBJ1-1
CASTRDRDPTIEAFF
>NA|TRBV7-2|TRBJ2-1
CASSSSGGAFNEQFF
>NA|TRBV4-2|TRBJ2-5
CASSQGVEGTQYF
>NA|TRBV7-2|TRBJ1-2
CASSGGGNYGYTF
>NA|TRBV19|TRBJ1-2
CASSMVSGEGGYGYTF
>NA|TRBV21-1|TRBJ2-1
CASSGRRLAGARGNEQFF
>once|TRBV7-3|TRBJ2-2
CASSLTGTSGTGELFF
>once|TRBV6-6|TRBJ1-5
CASTEGQAYQPQHF
>once|TRBV5-1|TRBJ1-4
CASSWDRDTEKLFF
>NA|TRBV7-6|TRBJ2-3
CASSPLAGDTDTQYF
>NA|TRBV28|TRBJ1-1
CASSSGQITEAFF
>NA|TRBV19|TRBJ1-5
CASSMTNPSIADRVRNQPQHF